What follows are 20 T cell receptor beta chains derived from one specimen sequenced in a study of follicular helper T cells after annual influenza vaccination. Time point of the sample: 2014-2015 season, 7 days after vaccination. Using immunoSEQ multiplex PCR, the repertoire was profiled, and TCRdb retains in-frame clones only, with some absent. Here the sample spans around 15,000 clones, 65% to 85% being singletons. The input for sequencing was CXCR5+ CD38- circulating T follicular helper cells from blood, taken 7 days after influenza vaccination. The sample's subset: circulating Tfh, non-naive CD4+CXCR5+PD-1+ (ICOS+CD38+ or ICOS-CD38-). All receptors derive from an adult who received the influenza vaccine.

This chain's CDR3 is CASSFAQTSNNEQFF. In DNA, the CDR3 is TGTGCCAGCAGCTTTGCACAGACTAGCAACAATGAGCAGTTCTTC. The chain employs TRBV7-2 and TRBJ2-1, with 7 bases that match TRBD2. The CDR3 loop spans 15 amino acids. After removal of 3 bases from V and 5 bases from J, the junction contained 7 bases not matched to a gene. Germline V lookup: CDR1 SGHTA, CDR2 FQGNSA. Full variable domain (rest looked up from reference TRBV7-2 and TRBJ2-1): GAGVSQSPSNKVTEKGKDVELRCDPISGHTALYWYRQSLGQGLEFLIYFQGNSAPDKSGLPSDRFSAERTGGSVSTLTIQRTQQEDSAVYLCASSFAQTSNNEQFFGPGTRLTVL.

This rearrangement joins TRBV30 to TRBJ2-3; 8 bases map to TRBD2. The length of the CDR3 is 14 residues. From germline, CDR1 is GTSNPN and CDR2 SVGIG (reference sequence). After removal of 0 bases from V and 5 bases from J, the junction contained 4 bases not matched to a gene. CDR3 residues: CAWSVTSGRDTQYF. DNA of the CDR3: TGTGCCTGGAGTGTAACTAGCGGACGAGATACGCAGTATTTT.

This clone was detected only a few times. The chain recombines TRBV7-9 with TRBJ2-2, with TRBD1 identical over 10 bases. V shed 5 bases, J shed 4 bases, and the junction held 7 bases outside the gene matches. Germline CDR1 is SEHNR and CDR2 is FQNEAQ (reference sequence). The CDR3 loop spans 16 amino acids. CDR3 sequence: CASSRQGAQGTGELFF. CDR3 bases: TGTGCCAGCAGCAGACAGGGGGCGCAAGGCACCGGGGAGCTGTTTTTT.

The rearrangement joins TRBV5-1 to TRBJ1-6, with 9 bases matching TRBD1. The J segment lost 6 bases and the V segment lost 5 bases, leaving 3 bases of the junction unmatched. The germline V gene has CDR1 SGHRS and CDR2 YFSETQ. The CDR3 extends over 14 amino acids. The CDR3, as DNA: TGCGCCAGCAGACCGGGACAGGGTAATTCACCCCTCCACTTT. Residues: CASRPGQGNSPLHF.

This clone was seen just once. The V gene is TRBV7-9, the J gene TRBJ1-1; D remains ambiguous. CDR3 size: 16 residues. Germline V gives CDR1 SEHNR, CDR2 FQNEAQ (reference sequence). V lost 5 bases, J lost 7 bases, and 23 bases lay in between. The CDR3 sequence is CASSVQNFGVLSEAFF. The CDR3, as DNA: TGTGCCAGCAGCGTTCAAAATTTCGGTGTATTGAGTGAAGCTTTCTTT.

The V gene is TRBV19, the J gene TRBJ2-1; 8 nucleotides match TRBD2. The CDR3 sequence is 15 residues long. With 7 bases clipped from V and 4 bases from J, the junction kept 9 bases outside the gene matches. The germline V gene has CDR1 LNHDA and CDR2 SQIVND (reference sequence). Here the CDR3 reads CASTGLAGAYNEQFF. The CDR3 DNA reads as TGTGCCAGTACGGGCCTAGCGGGTGCGTACAATGAGCAGTTCTTC.

The chain carries TRBV30 and TRBJ2-7; a possible D gene is TRBD1 (5 bases). Germline V lookup: CDR1 GTSNPN, CDR2 SVGIG (reference sequence). The CDR3 totals 12 residues. V gave up 1 base and J gave up 5 bases, with 9 bases separating them. Here the CDR3 DNA reads TGTGCCTGGAGTGCCAAAGGGGACGAGCAGTACTTC. Encoded protein: CAWSAKGDEQYF.

This clone was detected a few times. The genes are TRBV27 and TRBJ2-2; D possibly corresponds to TRBD2 (6 bases). Germline CDR1 reads MNHEY; CDR2 reads SMNVEV (reference sequence). The CDR3 length is 17 residues. V was trimmed by 6 bases and J by 6 bases, leaving 23 bases between them. The DNA for the CDR3 is TGTGCCAGCAGCACTAGCTCTCTGCTGCGTAGAGCCGGGGAGCTGTTTTTT. It codes for CASSTSSLLRRAGELFF.

The V call is TRBV6-1, the J call TRBJ1-6; D unclear. The V gene lost 3 bases and the J gene lost 12 bases, with 24 bases spanning the gap. Per germline, CDR1 MNHNS and CDR2 SASEGT. The CDR3 loop spans 17 amino acids. The CDR3 region is CASSDFGLSGSNRPLHF. The CDR3 coding sequence is TGTGCCAGCAGTGATTTCGGTCTCTCGGGTTCTAATAGACCCCTCCACTTT.

The V call is TRBV7-2, the J call TRBJ1-2; 7 bases line up with TRBD1. Germline loops: CDR1 SGHTA, CDR2 FQGNSA. This CDR3 region has 15 residues. Trimming at V came to 2 bases and at J to 3 bases, leaving 6 bases not matched to a gene. Here the CDR3 reads CASSLTGVPYYGYTF. The DNA for the CDR3 is TGTGCCAGCAGCTTAACAGGGGTCCCGTACTATGGCTACACCTTC.

The chain uses TRBV27 and TRBJ2-2; 8 positions match TRBD1. The V and J ends lost 5 bases and 4 bases, in that order; junction bases with no gene match: 6. CDR3 length equals 15 residues. The germline gives CDR1 MNHEY, CDR2 SMNVEV (reference sequence). This chain's CDR3 is CASSPRGQATGELFF. CDR3 nucleotides: TGTGCCAGCAGTCCTCGGGGACAGGCCACCGGGGAGCTGTTTTTT.

CDR3 residues: CASSLVASDREAFF. The CDR3 DNA sequence: TGTGCCAGCAGCTTAGTTGCTTCGGACAGGGAAGCTTTCTTT. The chain joins TRBV7-2 to TRBJ1-1, with 7 bases identical to TRBD1. This CDR3 has 14 residues. V was clipped by 1 base and J by 8 bases; unmatched bases: 7. Germline V gene lookup returns CDR1 SGHTA and CDR2 FQGNSA.

The chain has TRBV11-2 and TRBJ2-1; the D is unclear. The CDR3 extends over 13 amino acids. Trimming shortened V by 0 bases and J by 10 bases, and 10 bases separated the two germline ends. The V gene's germline CDR1 is SGHAT and CDR2 FQNNGV. This chain's CDR3 is CASSLDRSREQFF. The DNA for the CDR3 is TGTGCCAGCAGCTTAGATCGGTCGCGGGAGCAGTTCTTC.

V is TRBV11-2 and J is TRBJ2-1; tentative D call: TRBD2 (6 bases). The germline V and J ends were trimmed by 4 bases and 6 bases, with 13 bases remaining between them. The CDR3 is 14 amino acids. Germline V gives CDR1 SGHAT, CDR2 FQNNGV. In nucleotides, the CDR3 is TGTGCCAGCAGCTCCTTGGAGGGGTTCAATGAGCAGTTCTTC. Translated, it gives CASSSLEGFNEQFF.

This clone was observed a handful of times. The chain is built from TRBV4-2 and TRBJ2-5; 10 nucleotides line up with TRBD1. CDR1 is LGHNA, CDR2 YNFKEQ, per germline. J gave up 5 bases and V 5 bases, and 8 bases lay outside the gene matches. The CDR3 totals 15 residues. The CDR3 sequence: CASSARDRGIETQYF. For the CDR3, the DNA is TGTGCCAGCAGCGCACGGGACAGGGGTATTGAGACCCAGTACTTC.

The CDR3 bases are TGTGCCAGCAGCCCACGCCCGGGAGTGGGATCACCCCTCCACTTT. Its protein product is CASSPRPGVGSPLHF. This rearrangement joins TRBV5-8 to TRBJ1-6, with unresolved D. V was trimmed by 4 bases and J by 10 bases, leaving 18 bases between them. The CDR3 runs 15 residues. Germline values: CDR1 SGHTS, CDR2 YDEGEE.

CDR3 loop: CSAKDRTEQFF. The CDR3 DNA reads TGCAGTGCCAAGGACAGGACGGAGCAGTTCTTC. The rearrangement uses TRBV20-1 and TRBJ2-1, with TRBD1 matching 7 bases. Germline trimming cut 6 bases from V and 10 bases from J; bases unmatched to any gene: 6. The CDR3 sequence is 11 residues long. Per germline, CDR1 DFQATT and CDR2 SNEGSKA (reference sequence).

The gene calls are TRBV6-1 and TRBJ1-5, with TRBD1 identical over 10 bases. The CDR3 length is 15 residues. Germline V gene data show CDR1 as MNHNS and CDR2 as SASEGT. The V and J ends lost 6 bases and 6 bases, in that order; junction bases with no gene match: 8. CDR3 sequence reads: CASRGDRGRSQPQHF. The CDR3 DNA is TGTGCCAGCAGAGGAGACAGGGGGCGAAGTCAGCCCCAGCATTTT.

The chain couples TRBV6-1 to TRBJ2-7, with D perhaps TRBD2 (5 bases). Trimming removed 2 bases from V and 2 bases from J, with 19 bases in between. Germline CDR1 MNHNS, CDR2 SASEGT. The CDR3 sequence is 17 residues long. In DNA, the CDR3 is TGTGCCAGCAGTGAACCCCTCGGGGAAGGGCGACCCTACGAGCAGTACTTC. It is translated as CASSEPLGEGRPYEQYF.

The V call is TRBV7-2, the J call TRBJ1-5; tentatively, D is TRBD1 (6 bases). The V gene lost 5 bases and the J gene lost 2 bases, with 10 bases spanning the gap. The CDR3 covers 14 residues. Germline V lookup: CDR1 SGHTA, CDR2 FQGNSA. The CDR3 nucleotides are TGTGCCAGCAGCCCACAGGGTCGCAATCAGCCCCAGCATTTT. This gives the protein CASSPQGRNQPQHF. The full variable domain, completed using reference TRBV7-2 and TRBJ1-5, is GAGVSQSPSNKVTEKGKDVELRCDPISGHTALYWYRQSLGQGLEFLIYFQGNSAPDKSGLPSDRFSAERTGGSVSTLTIQRTQQEDSAVYLCASSPQGRNQPQHFGDGTRLSIL.